This TCR beta chain was profiled in a study of CD8 T cells in ankylosing spondylitis. A few counts support this clonotype. The V gene lost 2 bases and the J gene lost 0 bases, with 7 bases spanning the gap. Germline assignment: CDR1 SGHRS and CDR2 YFSETQ. CDR3 length: 14 amino acids. TCRdb recomputed calls from the 5' RACE reads with MiXCR, one row per CDR3 protein. Of under 250,000 distinct CDR3 sequences listed, 30% to 40% are singletons. The receptor's source is a male donor with ankylosing spondylitis or in good health (not recorded which). This rearrangement joins TRBV5-1 to TRBJ2-3; D call uncertain. Sequencing was carried out using blood, either unsorted or a sorted T cell fraction (not recorded which). The CDR3 DNA sequence: TGCGCCAGCAGCTTTCCGCGTAGCACAGATACGCAGTATTTT. Translated, it gives CASSFPRSTDTQYF.